These 14 T cell receptor beta chains were sequenced from one sample in a study of technical replicates of blood from several donors. Clones were sequenced by immunoSEQ multiplex PCR, and TCRdb holds only the in-frame ones, with some missing. The sample yields 60,000 to 65,000 clones, 86% seen once. The specimen was PBMCs. These receptors originate from a human donor in good health. Some clones in this sample may be carry-over from other donors' samples.

The gene calls are TRBV7-2 and TRBJ2-1; the D gene is possibly TRBD2 (5 bases). Trimming stripped 2 bases from V and 5 bases from J, with 10 bases between. Per germline, CDR1 SGHTA and CDR2 FQGNSA. This CDR3 is built from 14 residues. The CDR3 bases are TGTGCCAGCAGCTTAATGGCCGGGAACAATGAGCAGTTCTTC. Translating gives CASSLMAGNNEQFF. Using reference TRBV7-2 and TRBJ2-1 for the parts outside the CDR3, the full variable domain is GAGVSQSPSNKVTEKGKDVELRCDPISGHTALYWYRQSLGQGLEFLIYFQGNSAPDKSGLPSDRFSAERTGGSVSTLTIQRTQQEDSAVYLCASSLMAGNNEQFFGPGTRLTVL.

The chain recombines TRBV19 with TRBJ1-3; D might be TRBD1 (6 bases). The CDR3 length is 14 residues. V was shortened by 3 bases and J by 0 bases, with 6 bases between the two germline ends. Germline CDR1 LNHDA, CDR2 SQIVND (reference sequence). The CDR3 DNA sequence: TGTGCCAGTAGTATGACAGGCTCTGGAAACACCATATATTTT. Encoded protein: CASSMTGSGNTIYF.

This clone showed up just a few times. Other DNA sequences in the sample encode the same CDR3. The chain couples TRBV7-2 to TRBJ1-1; D is unresolved. The CDR3 is 15 residues long. Germline assignment: CDR1 SGHTA and CDR2 FQGNSA. Trimming removed 1 base at V and 0 bases at J, with 9 bases between. As DNA, the CDR3 is TGTGCCAGCAGCTTAGTAGCCGGGTTGAACACTGAAGCTTTCTTT. Translation: CASSLVAGLNTEAFF.

This rearrangement joins TRBV6-6 to TRBJ2-2; 7 nucleotides align to TRBD2. Germline loops: CDR1 MNHNY, CDR2 SVGAGI (reference sequence). There are 15 residues in the CDR3. V dropped 7 bases and J dropped 4; count of bases not matched to a gene: 9. CDR3 region: CASIEAGVRTGELFF. CDR3 coding DNA: TGTGCCAGCATCGAGGCGGGGGTCCGCACCGGGGAGCTGTTTTTT.

This sequence joins TRBV6-1 and TRBJ1-2; D possibly corresponds to TRBD1 (5 bases). The CDR3 runs to 15 residues. Trimming pared 1 base from V and 0 bases from J, leaving 9 bases between. The germline gives CDR1 MNHNS, CDR2 SASEGT. CDR3 in amino acids: CASSEGPGTNYGYTF. The CDR3 DNA follows: TGTGCCAGCAGTGAAGGTCCAGGGACTAACTATGGCTACACCTTC.

This clone was observed a single time. The chain joins TRBV7-6 to TRBJ1-3; D remains ambiguous. The CDR3 totals 14 residues. Germline-derived CDR1 and CDR2 are SGHVS and FNYEAQ. Trimming pared 6 bases from V and 7 bases from J, leaving 16 bases between. DNA of the CDR3: TGTGCCAGCAGTTCGACCCCGCGGGAGAACACCATATATTTT. As protein: CASSSTPRENTIYF.

The chain links TRBV5-5 to TRBJ2-2; 9 nucleotides match TRBD2. Germline V lookup: CDR1 SGHKS, CDR2 YYEKEE (reference sequence). CDR3 length: 16 residues. J gave up 1 base and V 2 bases, and 3 bases lay outside the gene matches. The CDR3 sequence: CASSLRLAVNTGELFF. Here the CDR3 DNA reads TGTGCCAGCAGCTTACGACTAGCGGTGAACACCGGGGAGCTGTTTTTT.

The rearrangement links TRBV6-4 to TRBJ2-1; the match to TRBD2 covers 9 bases. The CDR3 has 15 amino acids. From germline, CDR1 is MRHNA and CDR2 SNTAGT. J lost 7 bases, V lost 5 bases, and 9 bases had no gene match. Here the CDR3 reads CASSRLAGRRNEQFF. CDR3 bases: TGTGCCAGCAGTCGGCTAGCGGGGCGGCGGAATGAGCAGTTCTTC.

The chain joins TRBV6-5 to TRBJ2-1; D not certain. Germline V gene sequence: CDR1 MNHEY, CDR2 SVGAGI. The V and J ends lost 6 bases and 2 bases respectively, with 8 bases between them. The CDR3 has 13 residues. CDR3 in amino acids: CASSPLPYNEQFF. CDR3 DNA sequence: TGTGCCAGCAGCCCCCTCCCCTACAATGAGCAGTTCTTC.

The chain carries TRBV18 and TRBJ2-7; weak D call: TRBD2 (6 bases). This CDR3 is built from 14 residues. Between the trimmed V and J ends, which lost 3 bases and 0 bases, there was a span of 9 bases. Germline V gives CDR1 KGHSH, CDR2 LQKENI. The CDR3 here is CASSPDGSSYEQYF. In DNA form, the CDR3 reads TGTGCCAGCTCACCGGACGGGAGCTCCTACGAGCAGTACTTC.

The chain links TRBV7-8 to TRBJ1-4; 7 bases align to TRBD1. In germline, CDR1 is SGHVS, CDR2 FQNEAQ. The ends lost 5 bases at V and 4 bases at J; junction bases unmatched: 4. This CDR3 region has 14 residues. CDR3 nucleotide sequence: TGTGCCAGCAGCGGGGACAGTAATAATGAAAAACTGTTTTTT. As protein: CASSGDSNNEKLFF. Full variable domain (remainder filled in from reference TRBV7-8 and TRBJ1-4): GAGVSQSPRYKVAKRGQDVALRCDPISGHVSLFWYQQALGQGPEFLTYFQNEAQLDKSGLPSDRFFAERPEGSVSTLKIQRTQQEDSAVYLCASSGDSNNEKLFFGSGTQLSVL.

J is TRBJ2-1 and V is TRBV13, with TRBD2 matching over 11 bases. CDR1 and CDR2 (germline): PRHDT, FYEKMQ (reference sequence). V was clipped by 5 bases and J by 5 bases; unmatched bases: 5. This CDR3 comprises 15 residues. This CDR3 reads CASSAGTSGDNEQFF. The CDR3 bases are TGTGCCAGCAGCGCCGGGACTAGCGGAGACAATGAGCAGTTCTTC.

This clone was seen only a few times. V is TRBV6-5 and J is TRBJ1-2, with a weak D call TRBD1 (6 bases). Deletions cut 5 bases from V and 0 bases from J, with 13 bases between. The CDR3 is 15 residues long. The germline V gene encodes CDR1 MNHEY and CDR2 SVGAGI. In nucleotides, the CDR3 is TGTGCCAGCAGTCCTGGGACATCGTCTAACTATGGCTACACCTTC. This gives the protein CASSPGTSSNYGYTF.

This clone was seen a single time. The chain is built from TRBV6-1 and TRBJ1-3; the D is unclear. CDR1 MNHNS and CDR2 SASEGT come from the germline V gene. V lost 6 bases and J 4 bases, leaving 7 bases between the germline ends. The CDR3 totals 12 residues. This CDR3 is CASSHTGNTIYF. CDR3 nucleotide sequence: TGTGCCAGCAGCCACACAGGAAACACCATATATTTT.